This paragraph reports one T cell receptor beta chain. The antigen remains unidentified. One end of the junction varies from germline; a read error may be responsible. This record belongs to a study of cytomegalovirus exposure and HLA in healthy donors. Findings and limits, study-wide: A reported reduction in N-insertions relative to the approximately 600-donor mean was seen in an Asian-associated ancestry cluster in a later analysis. Later on, a genetic analysis was performed. It linked a missense variant in DCLRE1C with V- and J-gene trimming of TCR beta. Presence/absence analysis assumed near-uniform sequencing depth across donors.

The PCR was carried out with 60 Vbeta primers and 13 Jbeta primers. Repertoires were generated with immunoSEQ multiplex PCR, while TCRdb's copy carries only in-frame clones and drops some. The sample has over 85,000 clones, 83% seen once; the top ten hold 2.6%. Each donor was nominally healthy when sampled (though unrecorded immune exposures were likely). The germline V gene encodes CDR1 SGHVS and CDR2 FQNEAQ. The CDR3 totals 18 residues. Sequenced input: PBMCs. This TCR derives from a man aged 40-49 years in good health and CMV-seronegative. The rearrangement joins TRBV7-8 to TRBJ1-4; D is possibly TRBD1 (6 bases). The CDR3 nucleotides read TGTGCCAGCAGCCTAGCCCGAGGGAGGGGGACTAATAATGAAAAACTGTTTTTT. This gives the protein CASSLARGRGTNNEKLFF.